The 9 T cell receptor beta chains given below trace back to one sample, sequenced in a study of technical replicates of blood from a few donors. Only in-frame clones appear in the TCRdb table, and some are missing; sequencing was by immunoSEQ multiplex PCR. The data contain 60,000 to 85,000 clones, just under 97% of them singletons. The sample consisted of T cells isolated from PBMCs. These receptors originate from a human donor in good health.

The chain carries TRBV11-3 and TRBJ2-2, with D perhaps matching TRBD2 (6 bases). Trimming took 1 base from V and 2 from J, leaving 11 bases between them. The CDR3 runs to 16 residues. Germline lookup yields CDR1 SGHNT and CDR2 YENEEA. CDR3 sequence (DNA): TGTGCCAGCAGCTTAGCTTCCGGACTAAACACCGGGGAGCTGTTTTTT. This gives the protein CASSLASGLNTGELFF.

This chain's CDR3 is CASSVSGDNQPQHF. CDR3 bases: TGTGCCAGCAGTGTAAGCGGCGACAATCAGCCCCAGCATTTT. This rearrangement joins TRBV6-1 to TRBJ1-5, with D uncertain. CDR1 and CDR2 from the germline V gene are MNHNS and SASEGT. The CDR3 totals 14 residues. The V end lost 4 bases, the J end lost 3 bases, and 10 bases lay between the germline ends.

The CDR3 DNA reads TGTGCCAGCAACGACCCATGGACAGAAAATCAGCCCCAGCATTTT. Translated: CASNDPWTENQPQHF. The chain couples TRBV28 to TRBJ1-5, with TRBD1 as a possible D gene (6 bases). Trimming removed 7 bases at V and 4 bases at J, with 17 bases between. Germline V lookup: CDR1 MDHEN, CDR2 SYDVKM. This CDR3 is built from 15 residues.

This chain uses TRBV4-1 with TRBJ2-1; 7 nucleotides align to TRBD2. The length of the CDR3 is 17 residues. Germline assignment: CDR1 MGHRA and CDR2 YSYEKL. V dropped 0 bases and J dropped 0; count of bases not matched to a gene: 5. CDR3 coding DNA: TGCGCCAGCAGCCAAGATCAAAGGACTAGCTCCTACAATGAGCAGTTCTTC. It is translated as CASSQDQRTSSYNEQFF.

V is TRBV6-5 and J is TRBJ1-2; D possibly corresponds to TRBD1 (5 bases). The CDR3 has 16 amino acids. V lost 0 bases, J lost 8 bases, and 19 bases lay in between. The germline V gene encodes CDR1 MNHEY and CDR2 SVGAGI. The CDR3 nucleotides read TGTGCCAGCAGTTACTCTTTTCAGGGACTCGGCTCCGGCTACACCTTC. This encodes CASSYSFQGLGSGYTF.

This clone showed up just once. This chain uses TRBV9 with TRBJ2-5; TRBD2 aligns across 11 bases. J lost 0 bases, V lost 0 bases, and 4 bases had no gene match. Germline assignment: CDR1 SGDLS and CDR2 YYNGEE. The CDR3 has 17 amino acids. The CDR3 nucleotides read TGTGCCAGCAGCGTAGGGTCTAGCGGGGGGTACCAAGAGACCCAGTACTTC. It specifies CASSVGSSGGYQETQYF. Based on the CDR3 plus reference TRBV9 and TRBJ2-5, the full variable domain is DSGVTQTPKHLITATGQRVTLRCSPRSGDLSVYWYQQSLDQGLQFLIQYYNGEERAKGNILERFSAQQFPDLHSELNLSSLELGDSALYFCASSVGSSGGYQETQYFGPGTRLLVL.

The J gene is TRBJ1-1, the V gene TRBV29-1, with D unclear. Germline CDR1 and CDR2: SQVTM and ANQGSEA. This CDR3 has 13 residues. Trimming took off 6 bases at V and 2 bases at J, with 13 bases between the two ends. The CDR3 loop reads CSVSEGRNTEAFF. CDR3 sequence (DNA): TGCAGCGTCTCCGAGGGCAGAAACACTGAAGCTTTCTTT.

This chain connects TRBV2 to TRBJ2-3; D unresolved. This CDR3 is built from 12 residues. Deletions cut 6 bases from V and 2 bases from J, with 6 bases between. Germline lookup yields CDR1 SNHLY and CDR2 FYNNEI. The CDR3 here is CASSSITDTQYF. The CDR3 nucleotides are TGTGCCAGCAGCAGTATCACAGATACGCAGTATTTT.

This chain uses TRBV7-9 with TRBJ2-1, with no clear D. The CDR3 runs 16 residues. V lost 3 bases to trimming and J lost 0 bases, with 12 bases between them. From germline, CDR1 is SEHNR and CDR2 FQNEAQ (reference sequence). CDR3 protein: CASSLSGLVSYNEQFF. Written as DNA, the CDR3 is TGTGCCAGCAGCTTGTCGGGTTTGGTCTCCTACAATGAGCAGTTCTTC. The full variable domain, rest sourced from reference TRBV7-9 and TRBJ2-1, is DTGVSQNPRHKITKRGQNVTFRCDPISEHNRLYWYRQTLGQGPEFLTYFQNEAQLEKSRLLSDRFSAERPKGSFSTLEIQRTEQGDSAMYLCASSLSGLVSYNEQFFGPGTRLTVL.